This T cell receptor (beta chain) comes out of a study of T cell changes during pregnancy in multiple sclerosis. Germline assignment: CDR1 PRHDT and CDR2 FYEKMQ (reference sequence). J lost 1 base, V lost 5 bases, and 5 bases had no gene match. This CDR3 has 16 amino acids. Assay used: immunoSEQ multiplex PCR; TCRdb lists only in-frame clones, some missing. The sample lists fewer than 85,000 clones, 93% occurring once. The origin of this receptor is a female donor with multiple sclerosis, enrolled in a pregnancy study. The V and J genes are TRBV13 and TRBJ2-3; TRBD2 aligns across 11 bases. The specimen comprised peripheral blood, sampled in the second trimester of pregnancy. CDR3 sequence: CASSPLAGGGTDTQYF. DNA of the CDR3: TGTGCCAGCAGCCCGTTAGCGGGGGGGGGCACAGATACGCAGTATTTT.